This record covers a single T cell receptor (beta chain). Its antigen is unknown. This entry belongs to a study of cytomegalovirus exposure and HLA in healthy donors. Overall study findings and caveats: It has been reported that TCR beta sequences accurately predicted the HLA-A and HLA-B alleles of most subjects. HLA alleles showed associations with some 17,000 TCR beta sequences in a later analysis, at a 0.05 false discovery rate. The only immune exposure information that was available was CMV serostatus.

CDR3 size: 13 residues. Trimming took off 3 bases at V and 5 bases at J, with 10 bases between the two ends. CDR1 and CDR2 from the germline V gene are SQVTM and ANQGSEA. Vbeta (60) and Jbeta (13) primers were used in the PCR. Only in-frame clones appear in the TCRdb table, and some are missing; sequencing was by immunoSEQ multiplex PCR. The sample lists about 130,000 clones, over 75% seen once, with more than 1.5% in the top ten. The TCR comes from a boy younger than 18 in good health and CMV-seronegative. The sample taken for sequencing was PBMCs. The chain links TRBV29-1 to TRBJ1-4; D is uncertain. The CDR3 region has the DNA TGCAGCGTTGAGGTGGGGAGGAATGAAAAACTGTTTTTT. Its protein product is CSVEVGRNEKLFF.